Listed below are T cell receptor beta chains from one sample, sequenced in a study of cytomegalovirus exposure and HLA in healthy donors. Using immunoSEQ multiplex PCR, the repertoire was profiled, and TCRdb retains in-frame clones only, with some absent. Here the sample spans about 150,000 clones, approximately 88% being singletons. The sequencing input was PBMCs. The source of these receptors is a woman aged 18-29 years in good health and CMV-seronegative. Both conserved end residues are part of each CDR3. D genes are given only for firm matches. The listing skips clone size in some rows; elsewhere it reads once, few, many or a size class.

>-|TRBV18|TRBJ1-2|-
CASSPTGTYGYTF
TGTGCCAGCTCACCTACAGGTACCTATGGCTACACCTTC
>-|TRBV6-5|TRBJ1-2|-
CASSSAGTHYGYGYTF
TGTGCCAGCAGTTCAGCGGGGACCCATTACGGGTATGGCTACACCTTC
>few|TRBV7-9|TRBJ2-2|-
CASSLGGTRELFF
TGTGCCAGCAGCTTGGGGGGGACACGGGAGCTGTTTTTT
>-|TRBV6-5|TRBJ2-5|-
CATGEGSREVQYF
TGTGCCACAGGAGAGGGCTCCAGGGAGGTCCAGTACTTC
>-|TRBV27|TRBJ2-2|-
CASSFWGGAEIGELFF
TGTGCCAGCAGTTTTTGGGGGGGGGCTGAAATCGGGGAGCTGTTTTTT
>once|TRBV13|TRBJ2-3|-
CASSRYFNTQYF
TGTGCCAGCAGCCGCTATTTTAATACGCAGTATTTT
>-|TRBV2|TRBJ2-1|-
CASSVIGRYEQFF
TGTGCCAGCAGTGTGATTGGTCGGTATGAGCAGTTCTTC
>-|TRBV6-1|TRBJ2-7|-
CASSDAPGGYIYEQYF
TGTGCCAGCAGTGACGCCCCTGGGGGGTATATCTACGAGCAGTACTTC
>-|TRBV19|TRBJ1-1|TRBD1
CASSPVGQGERTEAFF
TGTGCCAGTAGCCCAGTTGGACAGGGCGAGAGAACTGAAGCTTTCTTT
>once|TRBV10-3|TRBJ1-6|-
CAINGGQGPLTPLHF
TGTGCCATCAACGGCGGGCAGGGGCCGCTGACACCCCTCCACTTT
>-|TRBV28|TRBJ2-1|-
CASSLDRMGNEQFF
TGTGCCAGCAGCTTAGACAGAATGGGAAATGAGCAGTTCTTC
>-|TRBV5-1|TRBJ1-2|-
CASSLGSGGYTF
TGCGCCAGCAGCTTGGGCTCCGGTGGCTACACCTTC